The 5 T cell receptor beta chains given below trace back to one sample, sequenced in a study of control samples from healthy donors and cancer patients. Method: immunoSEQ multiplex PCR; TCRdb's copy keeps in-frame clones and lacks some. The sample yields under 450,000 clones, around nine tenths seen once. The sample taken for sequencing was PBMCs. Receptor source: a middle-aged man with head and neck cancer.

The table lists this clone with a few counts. The CDR3 nucleotides are TGCGCCAGCAGCTTCGGGGGTGAGGATACGCAGTATTTT. Protein sequence: CASSFGGEDTQYF. The J gene is TRBJ2-3, the V gene TRBV5-1, with D possibly matching TRBD2 (6 bases). Germline assignment: CDR1 SGHRS and CDR2 YFSETQ. CDR3 length: 13 amino acids. V lost 2 bases to trimming and J lost 6 bases, with 10 bases between them.

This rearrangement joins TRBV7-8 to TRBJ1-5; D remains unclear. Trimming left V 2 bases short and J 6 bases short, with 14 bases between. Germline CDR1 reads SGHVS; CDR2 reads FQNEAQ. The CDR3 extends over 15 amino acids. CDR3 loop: CASSLTGNSGQPQHF. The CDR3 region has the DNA TGTGCCAGCAGCTTAACGGGGAATTCGGGTCAGCCCCAGCATTTT.

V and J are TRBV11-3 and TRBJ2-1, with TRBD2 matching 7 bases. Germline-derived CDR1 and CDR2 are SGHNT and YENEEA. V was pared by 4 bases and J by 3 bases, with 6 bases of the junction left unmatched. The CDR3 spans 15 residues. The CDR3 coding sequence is TGTGCCAGCAGCTCCACGGGAGGCAACTACAATGAGCAGTTCTTC. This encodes CASSSTGGNYNEQFF.

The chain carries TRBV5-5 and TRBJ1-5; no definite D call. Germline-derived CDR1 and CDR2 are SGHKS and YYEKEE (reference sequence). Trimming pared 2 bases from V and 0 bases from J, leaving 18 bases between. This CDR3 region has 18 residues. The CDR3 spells CASSFSPTDYYSNQPQHF. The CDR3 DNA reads TGTGCCAGCAGCTTTTCGCCCACCGACTATTATAGCAATCAGCCCCAGCATTTT.

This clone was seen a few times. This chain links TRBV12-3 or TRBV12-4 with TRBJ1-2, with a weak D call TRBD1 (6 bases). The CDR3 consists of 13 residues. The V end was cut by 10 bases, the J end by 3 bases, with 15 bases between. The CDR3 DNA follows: TGTGCCACCCGGGACAATTTGGACTATGGCTACACCTTC. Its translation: CATRDNLDYGYTF.